This T cell receptor (beta chain) emerged from a study of T cells in Graves' hyperthyroidism and ophthalmopathy. The CDR3 is 15 amino acids. The V gene end was trimmed by 4 bases and the J gene end by 4 bases; junction bases not matched to a gene: 6. Germline V gene sequence: CDR1 SGHRS, CDR2 YFSETQ. The study, taken as a whole, reports: Clonotypes that were expanded in thyroid above 0.001 mostly appeared in blood too.

This clonotype was picked up a small number of times. The antigen is not known. Amplified regions were TCR beta CDR3 sequences from RNA transcripts. A first-round RT-PCR of the TCR CDR3 used the HTBI primer set. TCRdb processed the multiplex PCR reads anew with MiXCR; each CDR3 protein has one entry. Among 500,000 to 650,000 distinct CDR3 sequences listed, less than 15% were seen once. Sequenced input: blood. The rearrangement links TRBV5-1 to TRBJ2-2; 8 positions match TRBD2. This TCR derives from a woman aged 40 to 49 with Graves' hyperthyroidism. The CDR3, as DNA: TGCGCCAGCAGCAACAAGCGGGAGCCCACCGGGGAGCTGTTTTTT. This sequence encodes CASSNKREPTGELFF. The full variable domain, its missing parts supplied by reference TRBV5-1 and TRBJ2-2, is KAGVTQTPRYLIKTRGQQVTLSCSPISGHRSVSWYQQTPGQGLQFLFEYFSETQRNKGNFPGRFSGRQFSNSRSEMNVSTLELGDSALYLCASSNKREPTGELFFGEGSRLTVL.